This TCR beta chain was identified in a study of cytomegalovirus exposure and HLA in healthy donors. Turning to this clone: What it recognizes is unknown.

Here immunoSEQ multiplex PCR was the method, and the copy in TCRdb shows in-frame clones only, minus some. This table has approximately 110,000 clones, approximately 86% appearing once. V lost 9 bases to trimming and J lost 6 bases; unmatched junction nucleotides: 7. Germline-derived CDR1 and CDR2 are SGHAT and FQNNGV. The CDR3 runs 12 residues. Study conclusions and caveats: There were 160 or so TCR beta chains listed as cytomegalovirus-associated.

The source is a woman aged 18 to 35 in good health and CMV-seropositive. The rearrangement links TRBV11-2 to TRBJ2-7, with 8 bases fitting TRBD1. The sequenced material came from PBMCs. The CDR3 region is CASGTGLGEQYF. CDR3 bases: TGTGCCAGTGGGACAGGACTGGGCGAGCAGTACTTC.